One and the same sample provided the 25 T cell receptor beta chains below, sequenced in a study of shared clonotypes between healthy human individuals. Profiled with immunoSEQ multiplex PCR; TCRdb holds only in-frame clones, not every one. The repertoire includes fewer than 2.5 million clones, 80% to 95% of them detected once, and approximately 0.35% sits in the top ten. Sequenced input: naive CD4+ T cells from PBMCs. Specified subset: CD45RA+ positively selected. These receptors originate from a man aged 18-30 years in good health. Some clones in this sample may be carry-over from other donors' samples.

V and J are TRBV7-9 and TRBJ1-1, with D hard to call. Trimming took 2 bases from V and 0 from J, leaving 10 bases between them. In germline, CDR1 is SEHNR, CDR2 FQNEAQ (reference sequence). This CDR3 has 15 amino acids. The DNA for the CDR3 is TGTGCCAGCAGCTTATTGACACACATGAACACTGAAGCTTTCTTT. Protein sequence: CASSLLTHMNTEAFF.

This chain links TRBV9 with TRBJ2-3, with D tentatively TRBD2 (6 bases). Looked up from germline, CDR1 is SGDLS and CDR2 is YYNGEE. CDR3 size: 18 residues. V was clipped by 0 bases and J by 0 bases, with 17 bases between them. This chain's CDR3 is CASSVDFGSGTSTDTQYF. CDR3 bases: TGTGCCAGCAGCGTAGATTTTGGTAGCGGCACTAGCACAGATACGCAGTATTTT.

The chain carries TRBV5-1 and TRBJ2-2; no clear D. The germline V gene has CDR1 SGHRS and CDR2 YFSETQ. This CDR3 has 15 amino acids. V lost 0 bases and J lost 3, with 9 bases in between. The CDR3 reads CASSLEGPHTGELFF. The CDR3 nucleotides are TGCGCCAGCAGCTTGGAAGGGCCGCACACCGGGGAGCTGTTTTTT.

The gene calls are TRBV19 and TRBJ2-7; tentatively, D is TRBD1 (6 bases). Trimming pared 5 bases from V and 3 bases from J, leaving 17 bases between. The CDR3 consists of 15 residues. Looked up from germline, CDR1 is LNHDA and CDR2 is SQIVND (reference sequence). CDR3 sequence: CASSARQVISYEQYF. In nucleotides, the CDR3 is TGTGCCAGTAGTGCCCGACAGGTAATAAGCTACGAGCAGTACTTC.

This clone was detected once. The V and J genes are TRBV21-1 and TRBJ2-7; the D call of TRBD2 is as the table states it, not checked on the DNA. TRBV21-1 is assigned pseudogene status. The CDR3 length is 18 residues. The CDR3 sequence is CASSSGTEGLAGMGEQYF. Written as DNA, the CDR3 is TGTGCCAGCAGCTCAGGGACAGAAGGACTAGCGGGCATGGGAGAGCAGTACTTC.

V is TRBV11-2 and J is TRBJ2-3, with D maybe TRBD2 (5 bases). The germline V gene has CDR1 SGHAT and CDR2 FQNNGV. Trimming cost V 1 base and J 10 bases, with 15 bases left between them. The CDR3 has 14 residues. The CDR3 here is CASSLGSSVVAQYF. The CDR3 nucleotides read TGTGCCAGCAGCTTAGGGAGTAGCGTGGTTGCGCAGTATTTT. Full variable domain (remainder filled in from reference TRBV11-2 and TRBJ2-3): EAGVAQSPRYKIIEKRQSVAFWCNPISGHATLYWYQQILGQGPKLLIQFQNNGVVDDSQLPKDRFSAERLKGVDSTLKIQPAKLEDSAVYLCASSLGSSVVAQYFGPGTRLTVL.

The chain is built from TRBV5-1 and TRBJ2-1, with D possibly TRBD1 on 5 matching bases. The length of the CDR3 is 14 residues. The V end was cut by 2 bases, the J end by 7 bases, with 13 bases between. Per the germline V gene, CDR1 is SGHRS and CDR2 is YFSETQ. The CDR3 is CASSFEGVVNEQFF. In DNA, the CDR3 is TGCGCCAGCAGCTTCGAAGGGGTGGTAAATGAGCAGTTCTTC.

The V call is TRBV5-4, the J call TRBJ2-2; TRBD1 matches at 8 bases. Germline CDR1 SGHNT, CDR2 YYREEE (reference sequence). Losses at the gene ends were 2 bases for V and 0 bases for J; bases not matched to a gene: 3. The CDR3 consists of 16 residues. Written as DNA, the CDR3 is TGTGCCAGCAGCTTTGGACAGGGTGCGAACACCGGGGAGCTGTTTTTT. Protein: CASSFGQGANTGELFF.

The J gene is TRBJ2-7, the V gene TRBV5-1; TRBD2 aligns across 11 bases. The junction had 7 bases not matched to a gene; V was cut back by 3 bases and J by 5 bases. The V gene's germline CDR1 is SGHRS and CDR2 YFSETQ. The CDR3 has 15 residues. Here the CDR3 DNA reads TGCGCCAGCAGCTCCGGCCCGACTAGCGGGGACGAGCAGTACTTC. This codes for CASSSGPTSGDEQYF.

The chain carries TRBV7-6 and TRBJ2-3; 9 bases agree with TRBD1. Germline values: CDR1 SGHVS, CDR2 FNYEAQ. V trimming: 7 bases; J trimming: 2 bases; junction bases outside the gene matches: 7. The CDR3 is made up of 15 amino acids. CDR3 bases: TGTGCCAGCAACCGACAGGGGGGGATCACAGATACGCAGTATTTT. It codes for CASNRQGGITDTQYF.

The chain combines TRBV7-2 with TRBJ1-1; 8 bases fit TRBD1. The CDR3 spans 14 residues. Germline values: CDR1 SGHTA, CDR2 FQGNSA. V trimming: 8 bases; J trimming: 4 bases; junction bases outside the gene matches: 9. The CDR3 here is CASWRQGIGTEAFF. The DNA of the CDR3 is TGTGCCAGCTGGAGACAGGGGATCGGCACTGAAGCTTTCTTT.

This chain's CDR3 is CASSRTSGISYNEQFF. The CDR3, as DNA: TGTGCCAGCAGCCGAACTAGCGGTATCTCCTACAATGAGCAGTTCTTC. The chain uses TRBV7-9 and TRBJ2-1, with 8 bases aligning to TRBD2. V shed 5 bases, J shed 0 bases, and the junction held 6 bases outside the gene matches. Germline V gene sequence: CDR1 SEHNR, CDR2 FQNEAQ (reference sequence). The CDR3 has 16 residues. Variable domain in full (rest from reference TRBV7-9 and TRBJ2-1): DTGVSQNPRHKITKRGQNVTFRCDPISEHNRLYWYRQTLGQGPEFLTYFQNEAQLEKSRLLSDRFSAERPKGSFSTLEIQRTEQGDSAMYLCASSRTSGISYNEQFFGPGTRLTVL.

V and J are TRBV11-3 and TRBJ1-1; D is undetermined. The germline V gene has CDR1 SGHNT and CDR2 YENEEA. This CDR3 has 13 amino acids. V was shortened by 2 bases and J by 2 bases, with 6 bases between the two germline ends. CDR3 protein: CASSLLDNTEAFF. The CDR3 region has the DNA TGTGCCAGCAGCTTACTTGACAACACTGAAGCTTTCTTT.

The rearrangement uses TRBV11-2 and TRBJ2-2, with D uncertain. V was trimmed by 3 bases and J by 3 bases, leaving 8 bases between them. The CDR3 consists of 14 residues. The germline V gene has CDR1 SGHAT and CDR2 FQNNGV. The CDR3 DNA follows: TGTGCCAGCAGCTTTATTCGGGACACCGGGGAGCTGTTTTTT. Translation: CASSFIRDTGELFF.

The chain links TRBV7-8 to TRBJ2-3; perhaps TRBD1 as D (6 bases). The CDR3 is made up of 16 amino acids. CDR1 is SGHVS, CDR2 FQNEAQ, per germline. The V end was cut by 2 bases, the J end by 6 bases, with 18 bases between. In DNA form, the CDR3 reads TGTGCCAGCAGCTTAAGGACGGGGCGGACAGCGGATACGCAGTATTTT. It specifies CASSLRTGRTADTQYF. Looking up the rest from reference TRBV7-8 and TRBJ2-3 gives the full variable domain: GAGVSQSPRYKVAKRGQDVALRCDPISGHVSLFWYQQALGQGPEFLTYFQNEAQLDKSGLPSDRFFAERPEGSVSTLKIQRTQQEDSAVYLCASSLRTGRTADTQYFGPGTRLTVL.

This clone was seen a few times. The V and J genes are TRBV11-3 and TRBJ2-7, with TRBD2 as a possible D gene (5 bases). Germline-derived CDR1 and CDR2 are SGHNT and YENEEA. Trimming cost V 4 bases and J 5 bases, with 12 bases left between them. The CDR3 runs 13 residues. The CDR3 DNA follows: TGTGCCAGCAGCTCCGGGGTGCACCACGAGCAGTACTTC. Its protein is CASSSGVHHEQYF.

This sequence joins TRBV7-8 and TRBJ2-3, with 7 bases matching TRBD2. Per the germline V gene, CDR1 is SGHVS and CDR2 is FQNEAQ. The CDR3 extends over 17 amino acids. J was trimmed by 2 bases and V by 5 bases; bases with no gene match: 13. This CDR3 is CASSPRGGAEVTDTQYF. The CDR3 nucleotides are TGTGCCAGCAGCCCGCGCGGGGGAGCGGAGGTCACAGATACGCAGTATTTT.

In regard to this clone: Other DNA sequences in the same sample also yield this CDR3. CDR3 DNA: TGTGCCAGCAGTGGGCCCATGAACACTGAAGCTTTCTTT. Its protein product is CASSGPMNTEAFF. J is TRBJ1-1 and V is TRBV28; D not certain. The V end lost 5 bases, the J end lost 0 bases, and 7 bases lay between the germline ends. The CDR3 is made up of 13 amino acids. CDR1 is MDHEN and CDR2 is SYDVKM in the germline V gene. Based on the CDR3 plus reference TRBV28 and TRBJ1-1, the full variable domain is DVKVTQSSRYLVKRTGEKVFLECVQDMDHENMFWYRQDPGLGLRLIYFSYDVKMKEKGDIPEGYSVSREKKERFSLILESASTNQTSMYLCASSGPMNTEAFFGQGTRLTVV.

This chain joins TRBV27 and TRBJ2-7; TRBD1 matches at 8 bases. This CDR3 region has 14 residues. Trimming removed 3 bases from V and 2 bases from J; junction bases left unmatched: 3. From germline, CDR1 is MNHEY and CDR2 SMNVEV (reference sequence). CDR3 region: CASSFADRAYEQYF. DNA of the CDR3: TGTGCCAGCAGTTTTGCGGACAGGGCCTACGAGCAGTACTTC.

This clone was seen just once. This sequence joins TRBV6-6 and TRBJ1-1; D remains ambiguous. V dropped 8 bases and J dropped 5 bases, with 12 bases sitting between them. CDR3 length: 12 amino acids. Germline CDR1 reads MNHNY; CDR2 reads SVGAGI (reference sequence). The chain's CDR3 is CASANDKTEAFF. The CDR3 DNA is TGTGCCAGCGCCAACGACAAAACTGAAGCTTTCTTT.

The genes are TRBV7-9 and TRBJ1-5; D gene unclear. Germline lookup yields CDR1 SEHNR and CDR2 FQNEAQ (reference sequence). This CDR3 contains 16 residues. V gave up 1 base and J gave up 1 base, with 11 bases separating them. The CDR3 sequence is CASSLGTWRSNQPQHF. CDR3 in DNA: TGTGCCAGCAGCTTAGGGACGTGGAGGAGCAATCAGCCCCAGCATTTT.

The chain has TRBV9 and TRBJ1-1; 9 bases fit TRBD1. Germline V gene data show CDR1 as SGDLS and CDR2 as YYNGEE. V dropped 3 bases and J dropped 6; count of bases not matched to a gene: 6. The CDR3 has 14 residues. CDR3 in DNA: TGTGCCAGCAGCGGGGGACAGGGTTTCGCTGAAGCTTTCTTT. As protein: CASSGGQGFAEAFF.

The V call is TRBV5-4, the J call TRBJ1-4, with 11 bases aligning to TRBD1. V lost 4 bases to trimming and J lost 7 bases; unmatched junction nucleotides: 9. Per germline, CDR1 SGHNT and CDR2 YYREEE (reference sequence). The CDR3 is made up of 16 amino acids. This CDR3 is CASSRGQGARSEKLFF. The CDR3 DNA follows: TGTGCCAGCAGCCGAGGACAGGGGGCTCGGAGTGAAAAACTGTTTTTT.

The chain links TRBV28 to TRBJ1-3; D call uncertain. The CDR3 contains 14 residues. Germline V CDR1 and CDR2: MDHEN, SYDVKM. Deletions cut 6 bases from V and 2 bases from J, with 11 bases between. The CDR3 DNA reads TGTGCCAGCAGGAACAACAGTCCTGGAAACACCATATATTTT. As protein: CASRNNSPGNTIYF. The full variable domain, completed using reference TRBV28 and TRBJ1-3, is DVKVTQSSRYLVKRTGEKVFLECVQDMDHENMFWYRQDPGLGLRLIYFSYDVKMKEKGDIPEGYSVSREKKERFSLILESASTNQTSMYLCASRNNSPGNTIYFGEGSWLTVV.

V is TRBV5-1 and J is TRBJ1-2, with 9 bases aligning to TRBD1. Per germline, CDR1 SGHRS and CDR2 YFSETQ. CDR3 length: 14 amino acids. With V trimmed by 4 bases and J by 6 bases, 7 bases remained unmatched. The CDR3 bases are TGCGCCAGCAGCCCTCCGGGACAGGGTGATGGCTACACCTTC. This sequence encodes CASSPPGQGDGYTF.